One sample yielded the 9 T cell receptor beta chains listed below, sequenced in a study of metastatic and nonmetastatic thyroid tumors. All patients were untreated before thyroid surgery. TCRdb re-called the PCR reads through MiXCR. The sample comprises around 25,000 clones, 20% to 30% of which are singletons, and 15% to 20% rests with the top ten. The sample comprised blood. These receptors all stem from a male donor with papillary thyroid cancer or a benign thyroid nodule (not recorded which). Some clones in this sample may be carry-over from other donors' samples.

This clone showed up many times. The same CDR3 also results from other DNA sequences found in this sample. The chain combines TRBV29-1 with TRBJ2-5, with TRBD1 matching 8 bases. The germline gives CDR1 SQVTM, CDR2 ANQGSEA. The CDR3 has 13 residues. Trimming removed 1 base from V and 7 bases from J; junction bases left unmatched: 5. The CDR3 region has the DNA TGCAGCGTTGAAGGGGGGACAGGTGGGACCCAGTACTTC. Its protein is CSVEGGTGGTQYF.

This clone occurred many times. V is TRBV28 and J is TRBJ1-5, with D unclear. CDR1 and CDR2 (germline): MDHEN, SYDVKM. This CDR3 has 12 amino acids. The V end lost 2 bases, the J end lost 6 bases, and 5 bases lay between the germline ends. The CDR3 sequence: CASSLPIQPQHF. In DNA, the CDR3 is TGTGCCAGCAGTTTACCGATTCAGCCCCAGCATTTT.

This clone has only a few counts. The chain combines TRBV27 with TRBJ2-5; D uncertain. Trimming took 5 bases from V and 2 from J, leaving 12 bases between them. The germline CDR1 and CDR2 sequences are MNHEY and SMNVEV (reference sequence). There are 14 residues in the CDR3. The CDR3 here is CASSHNGYQETQYF. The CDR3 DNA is TGTGCCAGCAGTCACAACGGCTATCAAGAGACCCAGTACTTC.

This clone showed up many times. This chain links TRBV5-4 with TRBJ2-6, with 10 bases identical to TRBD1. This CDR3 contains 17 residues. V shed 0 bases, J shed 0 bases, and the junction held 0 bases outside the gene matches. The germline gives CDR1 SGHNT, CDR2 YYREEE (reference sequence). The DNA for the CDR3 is TGTGCCAGCAGCTTGGGGACAGGGGGCTCTGGGGCCAACGTCCTGACTTTC. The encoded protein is CASSLGTGGSGANVLTF.

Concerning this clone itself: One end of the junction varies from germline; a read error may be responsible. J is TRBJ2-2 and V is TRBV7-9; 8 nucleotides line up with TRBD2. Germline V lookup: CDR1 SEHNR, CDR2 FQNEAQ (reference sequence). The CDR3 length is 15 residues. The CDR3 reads CASSLPGGSTGELFF. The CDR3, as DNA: TGTGCCAGCAGCCTCCCGGGGGGGTCCACCGGTGAGCTGTTTTTT.

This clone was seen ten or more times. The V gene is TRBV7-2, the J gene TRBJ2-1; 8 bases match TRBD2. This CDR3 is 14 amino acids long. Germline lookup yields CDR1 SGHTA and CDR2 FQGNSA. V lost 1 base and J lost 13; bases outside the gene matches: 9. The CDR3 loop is CASSLETGTSFQFF. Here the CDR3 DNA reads TGTGCCAGCAGCTTAGAAACCGGGACTAGTTTCCAGTTCTTC.

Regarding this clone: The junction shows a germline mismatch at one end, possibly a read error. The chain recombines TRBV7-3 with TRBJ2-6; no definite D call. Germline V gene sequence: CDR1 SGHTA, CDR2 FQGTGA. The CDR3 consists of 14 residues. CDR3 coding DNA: TGTGCCAGCAGCGCATACACTGGGTCCAACGTCCTGACTTTC. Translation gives CASSAYTGSNVLTF.

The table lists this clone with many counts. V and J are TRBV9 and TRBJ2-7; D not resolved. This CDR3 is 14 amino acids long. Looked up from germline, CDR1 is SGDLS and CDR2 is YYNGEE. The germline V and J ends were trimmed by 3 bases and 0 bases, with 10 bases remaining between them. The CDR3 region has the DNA TGTGCCAGCAGCGCCGCCCGGAGCTCCTACGAGCAGTACTTC. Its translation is CASSAARSSYEQYF. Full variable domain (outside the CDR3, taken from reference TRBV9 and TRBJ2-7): DSGVTQTPKHLITATGQRVTLRCSPRSGDLSVYWYQQSLDQGLQFLIQYYNGEERAKGNILERFSAQQFPDLHSELNLSSLELGDSALYFCASSAARSSYEQYFGPGTRLTVT.

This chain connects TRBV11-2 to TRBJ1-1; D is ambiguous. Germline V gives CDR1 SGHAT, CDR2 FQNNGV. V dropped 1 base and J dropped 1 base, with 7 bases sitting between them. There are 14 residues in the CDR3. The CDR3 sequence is CASSLGGANTEAFF. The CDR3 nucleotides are TGTGCCAGCAGCTTAGGGGGAGCGAACACTGAAGCTTTCTTT.